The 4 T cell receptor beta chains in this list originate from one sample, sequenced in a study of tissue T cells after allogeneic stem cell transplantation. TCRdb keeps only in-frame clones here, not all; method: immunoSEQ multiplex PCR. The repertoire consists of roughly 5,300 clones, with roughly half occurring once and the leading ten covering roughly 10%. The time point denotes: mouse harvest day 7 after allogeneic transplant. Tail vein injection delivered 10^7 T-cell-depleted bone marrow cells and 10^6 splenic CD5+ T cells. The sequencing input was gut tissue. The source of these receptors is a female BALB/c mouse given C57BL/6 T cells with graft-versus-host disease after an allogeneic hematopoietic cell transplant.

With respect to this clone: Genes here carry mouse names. CDR3 DNA (partial): TGTGCCAGCAGCTCCTATTCTGGAAATACGCTCTAT. It codes for CASSSYSGNTLY. The CDR3 reads in full as CASSSYSGNTLYF. The V call is TRBV3, the J call TRBJ1-3; D remains unclear. The sequenced fragment ends 1 residue before the CDR3 boundary, so the rest is inferred from the germline J gene. Deletions cut 4 bases from V and 0 bases from J, with 4 bases between. This CDR3 is built from 13 residues. Per the germline V gene, CDR1 is SNHLY and CDR2 is FYNGKV (reference sequence).

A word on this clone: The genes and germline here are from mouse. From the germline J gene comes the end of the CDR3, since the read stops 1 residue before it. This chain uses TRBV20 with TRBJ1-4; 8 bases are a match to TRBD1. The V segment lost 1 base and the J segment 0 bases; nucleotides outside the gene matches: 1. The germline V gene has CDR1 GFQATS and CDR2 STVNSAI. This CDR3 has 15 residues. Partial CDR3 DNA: TGTGGTGCTAGGGTCAGGGGGCTTTCCAACGAAAGATTATTT. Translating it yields CGARVRGLSNERLF. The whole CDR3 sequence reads CGARVRGLSNERLFF.

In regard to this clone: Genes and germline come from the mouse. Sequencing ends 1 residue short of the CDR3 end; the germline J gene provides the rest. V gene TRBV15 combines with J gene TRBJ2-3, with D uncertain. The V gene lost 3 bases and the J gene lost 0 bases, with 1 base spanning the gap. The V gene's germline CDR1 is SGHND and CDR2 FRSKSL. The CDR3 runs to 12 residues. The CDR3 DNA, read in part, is TGTGCCAGCAGTTTCAGTGCAGAAACGCTGTAT. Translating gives CASSFSAETLY. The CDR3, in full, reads CASSFSAETLYF. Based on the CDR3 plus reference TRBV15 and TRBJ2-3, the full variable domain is DAGVTQTPRHEVAEKGQTIILKCEPVSGHNDLFWYRQTKIQGLELLSYFRSKSLMEDGGAFKDRFKAEMLNSSFSTLKIQPTEPKDSAVYLCASSFSAETLYFGSGTRLTVL.

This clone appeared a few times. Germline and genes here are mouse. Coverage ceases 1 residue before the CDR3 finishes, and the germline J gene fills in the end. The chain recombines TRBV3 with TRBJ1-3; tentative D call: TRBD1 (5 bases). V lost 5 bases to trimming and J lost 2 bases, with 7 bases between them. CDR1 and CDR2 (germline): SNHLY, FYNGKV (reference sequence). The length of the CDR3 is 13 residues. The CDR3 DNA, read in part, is TGTGCCAGCAGCAGGGACCCTGGAAATACGCTCTAT. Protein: CASSRDPGNTLY. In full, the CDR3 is CASSRDPGNTLYF.